This T cell receptor beta chain was sequenced for a study of blood T cell repertoires in COVID-19. Overall study context: The study drew acute and convalescent COVID-19 samples from the United States, Italy and Spain. In each case, the material was cDNA or gDNA derived from T cells, B-cell-depleted T cells, or PBMCs.

The CDR3 runs 14 residues. Germline V lookup: CDR1 LNHNV, CDR2 YYDKDF (reference sequence). V was trimmed by 1 base and J by 4 bases, leaving 7 bases between them. This clone was observed a few times. Data came from immunoSEQ multiplex PCR; TCRdb stores just in-frame clones and leaves some out. The repertoire holds tens of thousands of clones, with more than 65% as singletons. Input material: peripheral blood. This sequence originates from a woman between 50 and 59 years old with acute or convalescent COVID-19. The chain combines TRBV15 with TRBJ2-2; D gene unclear. CDR3 sequence reads: CATSRAFSTGELFF. The CDR3 nucleotides are TGTGCCACCAGCAGAGCTTTCAGCACCGGGGAGCTGTTTTTT.